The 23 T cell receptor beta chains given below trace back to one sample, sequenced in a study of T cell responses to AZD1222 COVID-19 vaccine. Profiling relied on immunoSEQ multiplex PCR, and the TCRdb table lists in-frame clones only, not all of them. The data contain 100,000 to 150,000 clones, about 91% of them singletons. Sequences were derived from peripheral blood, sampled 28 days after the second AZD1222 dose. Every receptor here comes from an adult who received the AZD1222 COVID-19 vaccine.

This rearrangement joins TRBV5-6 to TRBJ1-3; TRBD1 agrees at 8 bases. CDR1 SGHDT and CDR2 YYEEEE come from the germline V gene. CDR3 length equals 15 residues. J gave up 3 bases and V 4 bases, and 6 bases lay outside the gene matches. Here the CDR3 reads CASSQLTGVGNTIYF. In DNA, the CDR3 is TGTGCCAGCAGCCAACTGACAGGGGTTGGAAACACCATATATTTT.

The CDR3 loop is CASSLNREGYYEKLFF. CDR3 nucleotides: TGCGCCAGCAGCTTGAACAGGGAAGGATACTATGAAAAACTGTTTTTT. J is TRBJ1-4 and V is TRBV5-1; D possibly corresponds to TRBD1 (6 bases). The CDR3 contains 16 residues. Germline values: CDR1 SGHRS, CDR2 YFSETQ. V gave up 1 base and J gave up 6 bases, with 16 bases separating them.

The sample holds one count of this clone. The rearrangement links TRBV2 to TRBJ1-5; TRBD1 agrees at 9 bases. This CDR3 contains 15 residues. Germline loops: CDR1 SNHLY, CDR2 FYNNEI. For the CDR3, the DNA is TGTGCTAGCGGGTACGGGACAGGGCAGAATCAGCCCCAGCATTTT. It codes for CASGYGTGQNQPQHF. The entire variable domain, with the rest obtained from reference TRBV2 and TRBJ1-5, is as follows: EPEVTQTPSHQVTQMGQEVILRCVPISNHLYFYWYRQILGQKVEFLVSFYNNEISEKSEIFDDQFSVERPDGSNFTLKIRSTKLEDSAMYFCASGYGTGQNQPQHFGDGTRLSIL.

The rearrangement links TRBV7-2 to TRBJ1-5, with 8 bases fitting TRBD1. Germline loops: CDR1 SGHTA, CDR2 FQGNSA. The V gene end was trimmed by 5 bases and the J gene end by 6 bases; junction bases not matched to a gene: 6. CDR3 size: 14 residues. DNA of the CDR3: TGTGCCAGCAGCCCCCCGACAGGGGTTCAGCCCCAGCATTTT. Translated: CASSPPTGVQPQHF.

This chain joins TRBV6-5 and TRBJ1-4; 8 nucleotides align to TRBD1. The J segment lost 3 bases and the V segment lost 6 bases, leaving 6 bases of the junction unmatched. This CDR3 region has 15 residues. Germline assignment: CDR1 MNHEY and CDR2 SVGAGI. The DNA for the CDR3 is TGTGCCAGCAGCCGACAGGGGCTATCTAATGAAAAACTGTTTTTT. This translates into CASSRQGLSNEKLFF.

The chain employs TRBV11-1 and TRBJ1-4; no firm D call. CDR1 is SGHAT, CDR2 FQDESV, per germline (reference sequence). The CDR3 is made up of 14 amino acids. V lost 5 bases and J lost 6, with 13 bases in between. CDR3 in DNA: TGTGCCAGCAGCCCGGACGAGGGATATGAAAAACTGTTTTTT. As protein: CASSPDEGYEKLFF. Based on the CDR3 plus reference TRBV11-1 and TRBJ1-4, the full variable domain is EAEVAQSPRYKITEKSQAVAFWCDPISGHATLYWYRQILGQGPELLVQFQDESVVDDSQLPKDRFSAERLKGVDSTLKIQPAELGDSAMYLCASSPDEGYEKLFFGSGTQLSVL.

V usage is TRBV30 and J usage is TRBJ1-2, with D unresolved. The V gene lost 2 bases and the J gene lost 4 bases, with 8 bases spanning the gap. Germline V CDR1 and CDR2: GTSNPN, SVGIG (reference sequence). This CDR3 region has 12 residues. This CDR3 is CAWSPGIYGYTF. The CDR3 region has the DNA TGTGCCTGGAGTCCCGGGATCTATGGCTACACCTTC.

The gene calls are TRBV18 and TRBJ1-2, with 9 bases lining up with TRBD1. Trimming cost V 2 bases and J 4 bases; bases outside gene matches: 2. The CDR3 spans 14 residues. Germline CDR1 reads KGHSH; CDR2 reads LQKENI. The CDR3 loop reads CASSPGTGSYGYTF. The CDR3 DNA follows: TGTGCCAGCTCACCAGGGACAGGGTCCTATGGCTACACCTTC.

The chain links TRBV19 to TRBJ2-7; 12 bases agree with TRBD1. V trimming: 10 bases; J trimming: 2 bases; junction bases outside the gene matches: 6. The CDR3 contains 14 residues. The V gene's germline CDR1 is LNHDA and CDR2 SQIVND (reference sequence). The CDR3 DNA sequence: TGTGCCAAGCCCCGGGACAGGGGGCCCTACGAGCAGTACTTC. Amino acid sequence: CAKPRDRGPYEQYF.

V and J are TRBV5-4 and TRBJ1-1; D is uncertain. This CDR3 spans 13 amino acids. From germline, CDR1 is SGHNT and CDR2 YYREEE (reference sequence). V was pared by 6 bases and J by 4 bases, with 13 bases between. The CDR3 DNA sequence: TGTGCCAGCACCCCGGGCGAGGGCACTGAAGCTTTCTTT. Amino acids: CASTPGEGTEAFF.

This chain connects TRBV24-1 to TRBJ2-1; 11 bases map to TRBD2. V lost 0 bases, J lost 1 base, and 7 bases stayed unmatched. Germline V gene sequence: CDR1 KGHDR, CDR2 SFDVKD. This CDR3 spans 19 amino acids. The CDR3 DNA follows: TGTGCCACCAGTGATTTGGTAGCGGGAGGGCCCTATTCCTACAATGAGCAGTTCTTC. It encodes CATSDLVAGGPYSYNEQFF.

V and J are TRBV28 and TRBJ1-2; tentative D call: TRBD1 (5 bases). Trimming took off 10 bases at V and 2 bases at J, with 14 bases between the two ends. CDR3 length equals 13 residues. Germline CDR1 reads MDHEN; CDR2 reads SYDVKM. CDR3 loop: CATSGTLNYGYTF. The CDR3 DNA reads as TGTGCCACATCCGGGACCCTAAACTATGGCTACACCTTC.

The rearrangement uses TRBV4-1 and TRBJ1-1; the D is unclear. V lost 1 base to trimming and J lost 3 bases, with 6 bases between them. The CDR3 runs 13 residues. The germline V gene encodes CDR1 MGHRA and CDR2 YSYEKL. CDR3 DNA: TGCGCCAGCAGCCAAGGAGGGCACACTGAAGCTTTCTTT. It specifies CASSQGGHTEAFF.

In DNA, the CDR3 is TGTGCCAGCAGGGTTGAAGGGGAGGACTATGGCTACACCTTC. Protein product: CASRVEGEDYGYTF. The chain links TRBV6-4 to TRBJ1-2, with a weak D call TRBD1 (5 bases). V was clipped by 6 bases and J by 3 bases, with 14 bases between them. The CDR3 totals 14 residues. CDR1 is MRHNA, CDR2 SNTAGT, per germline.

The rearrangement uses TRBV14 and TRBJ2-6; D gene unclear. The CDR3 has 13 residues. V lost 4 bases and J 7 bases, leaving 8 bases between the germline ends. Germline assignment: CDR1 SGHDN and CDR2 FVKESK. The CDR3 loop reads CASSLYTANVLTF. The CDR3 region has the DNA TGTGCCAGCAGCCTCTATACAGCCAACGTCCTGACTTTC.

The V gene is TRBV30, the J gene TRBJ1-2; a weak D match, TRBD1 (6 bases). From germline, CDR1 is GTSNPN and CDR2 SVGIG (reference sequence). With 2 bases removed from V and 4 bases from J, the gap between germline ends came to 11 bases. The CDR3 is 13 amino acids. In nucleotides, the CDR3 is TGTGCCTGGAGTCTCACAGGGTCCTATGGCTACACCTTC. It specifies CAWSLTGSYGYTF. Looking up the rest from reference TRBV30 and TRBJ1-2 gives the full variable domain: SQTIHQWPATLVQPVGSPLSLECTVEGTSNPNLYWYRQAAGRGLQLLFYSVGIGQISSEVPQNLSASRPQDRQFILSSKKLLLSDSGFYLCAWSLTGSYGYTFGSGTRLTVV.

CDR3 sequence reads: CSASSTSGRGEQFF. CDR3 DNA sequence: TGCAGTGCTAGTTCGACTAGCGGGCGGGGTGAGCAGTTCTTC. The gene calls are TRBV20-1 and TRBJ2-1; TRBD2 matches 10 bases. Trimming took 3 bases from V and 9 from J; bases not matched to a gene: 8. This CDR3 spans 14 amino acids. Germline assignment: CDR1 DFQATT and CDR2 SNEGSKA (reference sequence).

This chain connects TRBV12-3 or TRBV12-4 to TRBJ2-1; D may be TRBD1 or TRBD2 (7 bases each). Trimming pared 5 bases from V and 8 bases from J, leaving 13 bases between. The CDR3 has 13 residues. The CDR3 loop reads CASSPRGRDEQFF. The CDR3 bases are TGTGCCAGCAGTCCCAGGGGGAGGGATGAGCAGTTCTTC.

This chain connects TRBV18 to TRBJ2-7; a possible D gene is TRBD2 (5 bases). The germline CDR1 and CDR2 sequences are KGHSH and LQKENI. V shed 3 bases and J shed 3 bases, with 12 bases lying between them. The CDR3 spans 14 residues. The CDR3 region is CASSPYPGNYEQYF. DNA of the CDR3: TGTGCCAGCTCACCTTACCCGGGGAACTACGAGCAGTACTTC.

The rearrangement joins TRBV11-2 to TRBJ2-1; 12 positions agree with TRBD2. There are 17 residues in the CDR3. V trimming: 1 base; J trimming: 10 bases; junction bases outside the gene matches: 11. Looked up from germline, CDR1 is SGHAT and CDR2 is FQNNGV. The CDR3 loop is CASSLGEASGRAEEQFF. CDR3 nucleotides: TGTGCCAGCAGCTTAGGTGAGGCTAGCGGGAGGGCGGAGGAGCAGTTCTTC.

The CDR3 region is CASSTPRKQGTGGAFYGYTF. Here the CDR3 DNA reads TGTGCCAGTAGTACGCCTCGAAAACAGGGGACAGGGGGCGCTTTCTATGGCTACACCTTC. This chain uses TRBV19 with TRBJ1-2, with TRBD1 identical over 12 bases. The V gene's germline CDR1 is LNHDA and CDR2 SQIVND (reference sequence). The CDR3 extends over 20 amino acids. J gave up 4 bases and V 4 bases, and 19 bases lay outside the gene matches. Full variable domain (outside the CDR3, taken from reference TRBV19 and TRBJ1-2): DGGITQSPKYLFRKEGQNVTLSCEQNLNHDAMYWYRQDPGQGLRLIYYSQIVNDFQKGDIAEGYSVSREKKESFPLTVTSAQKNPTAFYLCASSTPRKQGTGGAFYGYTFGSGTRLTVV.

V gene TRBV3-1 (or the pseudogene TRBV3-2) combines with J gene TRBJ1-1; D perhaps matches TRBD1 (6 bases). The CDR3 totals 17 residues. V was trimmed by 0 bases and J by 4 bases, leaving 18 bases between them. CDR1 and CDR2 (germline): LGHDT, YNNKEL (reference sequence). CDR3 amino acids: CASSQETGGGQPTEAFF. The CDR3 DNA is TGTGCCAGCAGCCAAGAAACCGGCGGGGGGCAACCCACTGAAGCTTTCTTT.

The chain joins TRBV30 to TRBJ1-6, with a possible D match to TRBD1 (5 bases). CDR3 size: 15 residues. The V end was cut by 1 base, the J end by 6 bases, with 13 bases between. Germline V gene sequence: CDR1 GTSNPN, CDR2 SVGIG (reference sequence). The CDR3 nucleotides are TGTGCCTGGAGTGCCGGGACCGGCGGTAATTCACCCCTCCACTTT. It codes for CAWSAGTGGNSPLHF.